The clone carrying this T cell receptor (beta chain) was counted a few times. The sample is drawn from a study of blood T cell repertoires in COVID-19. On the study more broadly: Samples came from the United States, Italy and Spain, spanning acute and convalescent COVID-19. In each case, the material was cDNA or gDNA derived from T cells, B-cell-depleted T cells, or PBMCs.

This CDR3 has 11 amino acids. The V and J ends lost 11 bases and 5 bases respectively, with 12 bases between them. Germline lookup yields CDR1 LGHDT and CDR2 YNNKEL (reference sequence). In the authors' methods: Quantification of nucleated cells was approximated via reference gene primer amplification. Measured with immunoSEQ multiplex PCR; TCRdb has only the in-frame clones, and not every one. The DNA was the basis for D and trimming; V, J and clone size are from that table. Of some 120,000 clones in the sample, roughly 80% were seen once. J is TRBJ1-2 and V is TRBV3-1 (or the pseudogene TRBV3-2), with a weak D call TRBD1 (5 bases). Sequenced input: peripheral blood. This clonotype originated in a human donor in a cohort sampled during active COVID-19. The CDR3 protein is CAVGRGYGYTF. Here the CDR3 DNA reads TGTGCCGTCGGAAGGGGATATGGCTACACCTTC.